Sequencing of this TCR beta chain was carried out in a study of low-dose radiotherapy and immunotherapy resistance in tumors. About the study: Each patient took aspirin at a dose of 300 mg by mouth once daily over the course of four cycles, with dosing beginning on cycle 1 day 1.

Time point described: after trial treatment. Treatment: LDRT plus nivolumab, ipilimumab, low-dose cyclophosphamide and aspirin (RACIN trial). As for this clonotype: A read error is the likely source, as a far larger clone sits one nucleotide away.

First-strand cDNA relied on TRAV- and TRBV-specific primers spanning alpha and beta chains. TCRs were put through around 20 PCR cycles of amplification with Phusion. A constant-region primer and the V-primer adapter served as the primer pair. TCRdb re-called the reads with MiXCR, one entry per CDR3 protein. The table has 95,000 to 100,000 distinct CDR3 sequences, around 20% seen once. The sequence was collected from a male donor with prostate cancer. Sequenced material: PBMCs, taken after low-dose radiotherapy plus immunotherapy.

The CDR3 DNA follows: TGTGCCAGCAGCTTGGTCCTAGCGGGGGGACAAGAGACCCAGTTCTTC. This translates into CASSLVLAGGQETQFF. This chain joins TRBV5-1 and TRBJ2-1, with 11 bases fitting TRBD2. The CDR3 contains 16 residues. The germline V gene has CDR1 SGHRS and CDR2 YFSETQ.